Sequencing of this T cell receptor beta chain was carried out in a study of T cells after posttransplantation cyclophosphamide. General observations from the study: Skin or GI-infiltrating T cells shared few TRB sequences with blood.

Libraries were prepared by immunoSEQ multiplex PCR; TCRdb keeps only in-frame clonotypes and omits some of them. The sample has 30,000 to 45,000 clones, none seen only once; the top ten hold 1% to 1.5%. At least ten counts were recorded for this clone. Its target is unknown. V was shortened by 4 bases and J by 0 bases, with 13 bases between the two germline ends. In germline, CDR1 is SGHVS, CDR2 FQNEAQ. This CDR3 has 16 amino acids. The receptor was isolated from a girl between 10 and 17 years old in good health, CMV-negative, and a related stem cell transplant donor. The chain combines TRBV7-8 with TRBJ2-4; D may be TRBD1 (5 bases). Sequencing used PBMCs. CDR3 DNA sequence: TGTGCCAGCAGCTCCGGACACGACTTAGCCAAAAACATTCAGTACTTC. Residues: CASSSGHDLAKNIQYF.